Listed below are T cell receptor beta chains from one sample, sequenced in a study of T cell changes during pregnancy in multiple sclerosis. Here immunoSEQ multiplex PCR was the method, and the copy in TCRdb shows in-frame clones only, minus some. The table shows about 40,000 clones, with 89% occurring only once. This sample comprised CD4+ T cells from peripheral blood mononuclear cells, obtained in the first trimester of pregnancy. The receptors shown here come from a female donor with multiple sclerosis, enrolled in a pregnancy study. The CDR3 runs from the conserved cysteine through the conserved F or W. A D gene is named only where the DNA matches it firmly. Clone size, where shown, is once, few, many, or a class for clones that have expanded.

v_call,d_call,clone_size,j_call,cdr3_aa,cdr3_nt
TRBV19,NA,NA,TRBJ1-6,CASRKRAWNSPLHF,TGTGCCAGTAGGAAGCGGGCCTGGAATTCACCCCTCCACTTT
TRBV5-4,TRBD1,NA,TRBJ1-1,CASSQGQGAGGTEAFF,TGTGCCAGCAGCCAGGGACAGGGGGCCGGGGGCACTGAAGCTTTCTTT
TRBV2,TRBD2,once,TRBJ2-1,CASSDVRLARNEQFF,TGTGCCAGCAGTGATGTGAGACTAGCAAGAAATGAGCAGTTCTTC
TRBV4-2,TRBD1,NA,TRBJ1-5,CASSRTGGAGQPQHF,TGTGCCAGCAGCCGCACAGGGGGCGCGGGTCAGCCCCAGCATTTT
TRBV29-1,TRBD2,NA,TRBJ2-1,CSVDRLAGRNEQFF,TGCAGCGTTGACCGACTAGCGGGGAGGAATGAGCAGTTCTTC
TRBV11-2,NA,NA,TRBJ2-7,CASSLGYSGPYEQYF,TGTGCCAGCAGCTTAGGTTACAGCGGACCCTACGAGCAGTACTTC
TRBV5-1,NA,NA,TRBJ1-2,CASSLGGPGIMASGYTF,TGCGCCAGCAGCTTGGGAGGGCCGGGAATAATGGCAAGTGGCTACACCTTC
TRBV7-3,TRBD2,NA,TRBJ2-5,CASSHSGGAGETQYF,TGTGCCAGCAGCCATAGCGGGGGGGCCGGGGAGACCCAGTACTTC
TRBV7-2,NA,NA,TRBJ2-2,CASSLSGFANTGELFF,TGTGCCAGCAGCTTATCCGGGTTCGCGAACACCGGGGAGCTGTTTTTT
TRBV2,TRBD1,NA,TRBJ2-7,CASSPPRTGFRHEQYF,TGTGCCAGCAGTCCCCCCCGGACAGGGTTCCGCCACGAGCAGTACTTC
TRBV5-1,TRBD1,once,TRBJ2-2,CASSRTGLGELFF,TGCGCCAGCAGCCGGACAGGGCTTGGGGAGCTGTTTTTT
TRBV5-6,NA,NA,TRBJ1-2,CASSGGYGYTF,TGTGCCAGCAGCGGAGGGTATGGCTACACCTTC
TRBV6-1,NA,NA,TRBJ2-1,CASSNMGGAGNEQFF,TGTGCCAGCTCTAATATGGGGGGGGCCGGCAATGAGCAGTTCTTC
TRBV29-1,TRBD2,many,TRBJ2-7,CSVQTGTSGSGGEQYF,TGCAGCGTTCAAACCGGGACTAGCGGGAGTGGGGGCGAGCAGTACTTC
TRBV5-1,NA,once,TRBJ2-7,CASSPGESYEQYF,TGCGCCAGCAGCCCCGGGGAGTCCTACGAGCAGTACTTC
TRBV7-9,TRBD1,once,TRBJ1-3,CASRQTGLGNTIYF,TGTGCCAGCAGACAGACAGGGTTGGGGAACACCATATATTTT
TRBV30,TRBD2,once,TRBJ2-1,CAWKGHWGGDLGEEQFF,TGTGCCTGGAAAGGTCACTGGGGAGGGGATCTGGGAGAAGAGCAGTTCTTC
TRBV30,NA,few,TRBJ1-1,CAWSQGVEAFF,TGTGCCTGGAGTCAGGGTGTGGAAGCTTTCTTT
TRBV7-2,TRBD1,NA,TRBJ1-5,CASSSGQGASQPQHF,TGTGCCAGCAGCTCCGGACAGGGGGCCAGTCAGCCCCAGCATTTT
TRBV6-5,NA,NA,TRBJ1-1,CASSYSYSHNYEAFF,TGTGCCAGCAGTTACTCGTACTCGCACAACTATGAAGCTTTCTTT
TRBV11-2,NA,few,TRBJ1-3,CASSFQGGTIYF,TGTGCCAGCAGCTTCCAGGGCGGCACCATATATTTT
TRBV5-1,NA,NA,TRBJ2-3,CASSLMGSTDTQYF,TGCGCCAGCAGCTTGATGGGCAGTACAGATACGCAGTATTTT